The source of this T cell receptor beta chain is a study of T cell repertoires in aging, cancer and after chemotherapy. Study-level points and caveats: In cancer patients, declining TCR diversity with age involved lost richness and lost evenness. Age-matched healthy donors had significantly more diverse, less clonal blood TCR repertoires than untreated cancer patients. Across the chemotherapy interval, each cancer cohort showed higher median generation probability, suggesting thymic rebound. No conclusions about immunological memory after chemotherapy can be drawn from the repertoire data.

Peripheral blood genomic DNA, not sorted cells or RNA, was the template. This clonotype is categorized as medium-sized. Its antigen is not known. TRB rearrangements spanning V, D and J were amplified using mixed TRB-A/B primers. MiXCR was run by TCRdb on the multiplex PCR reads, yielding one entry per CDR3 protein. The sample has 2,500 to 3,500 distinct CDR3 sequences; almost 25% are singletons. This TCR was sampled from a human donor with a solid tumor. Sequencing was done on a sample of blood.

CDR3 sequence (DNA): TGTGCCAGCAGCTTGGGGAACCGCGGCGTCGAGCAGTACTTC. It specifies CASSLGNRGVEQYF. The chain uses TRBV7-9 and TRBJ2-7; no reliable D call. The V gene lost 3 bases and the J gene lost 6 bases, with 15 bases spanning the gap. CDR1 and CDR2 (germline): SEHNR, FQNEAQ (reference sequence). The CDR3 sequence is 14 residues long. Variable domain in full (rest from reference TRBV7-9 and TRBJ2-7): DTGVSQNPRHKITKRGQNVTFRCDPISEHNRLYWYRQTLGQGPEFLTYFQNEAQLEKSRLLSDRFSAERPKGSFSTLEIQRTEQGDSAMYLCASSLGNRGVEQYFGPGTRLTVT.